The T cell receptor (beta chain) described here comes from a study of blood T cells in healthy people across ages. Regarding the study as a whole: The unknown donor CMV status may have confounded expanded clonotype changes. Those diversity estimates obtained from one million T cells were thought to be underestimates.

There are 17 residues in the CDR3. The germline gives CDR1 SGDLS, CDR2 YYNGEE. V shed 4 bases and J 2 bases; nucleotides not matched to a gene: 10. The second PCR ran roughly 6 to 11 cycles with a sample-barcoded 5' primer and J-beta primers. Via MiXCR, TCRdb re-called the 5' RACE reads, giving one row per CDR3 protein. The sample shows about 670,000 distinct CDR3 sequences, roughly two fifths of them seen only once. This clonotype was recorded a few times. Its antigen is unidentified. The receptor was isolated from a man aged 80 or over in good health. Sequencing was carried out using blood. This chain uses TRBV9 with TRBJ2-1; 9 nucleotides match TRBD2. In nucleotides, the CDR3 is TGTGCCAGCAGCCCGAGGACTAGCGCACTCCCCTACAATGAGCAGTTCTTC. It yields the protein CASSPRTSALPYNEQFF.